This passage covers 21 T cell receptor beta chains from one sample sequenced in a study of T-cell reconstitution after alpha-beta-depleted transplantation in children. A library of TCRbeta sequences, prepared with unique molecular identifiers, was generated. TCRdb reanalysed the PCR reads using MiXCR and keeps one entry per CDR3 protein. The sample includes some 520,000 distinct CDR3 sequences, approximately 30% of them seen just once. The sample consisted of PBMCs from the stem cell graft donor, taken from the stem cell graft. All receptors come from a human donor who donated a stem cell graft to a child with aplastic anemia.

This chain uses TRBV5-6 with TRBJ2-2; D is undetermined. This CDR3 comprises 13 residues. Germline V gene lookup returns CDR1 SGHDT and CDR2 YYEEEE. V lost 6 bases and J lost 0, with 6 bases in between. The CDR3 region is CASTRTNTGELFF. The CDR3 nucleotides are TGTGCCAGCACCCGAACGAACACCGGGGAGCTGTTTTTT.

This clonotype was found a few times. DNA of the CDR3: TGCAGCGTCGGGCTAGCGGGAGGACTGGATACGCAGTATTTT. As protein: CSVGLAGGLDTQYF. The J gene is TRBJ2-3, the V gene TRBV29-1; 11 nucleotides line up with TRBD2. With V trimmed by 6 bases and J by 6 bases, 8 bases remained unmatched. Germline lookup yields CDR1 SQVTM and CDR2 ANQGSEA. The CDR3 sequence is 14 residues long.

V is TRBV27 and J is TRBJ2-7; tentatively, D is TRBD1 or TRBD2 (5 bases each). The ends were cut back, 9 bases at V and 3 bases at J, with 15 bases in the middle. Per the germline V gene, CDR1 is MNHEY and CDR2 is SMNVEV (reference sequence). The CDR3 extends over 13 amino acids. CDR3 residues: CASAKGTGYEQYF. CDR3 DNA sequence: TGTGCCAGTGCGAAAGGGACGGGCTACGAGCAGTACTTC.

The genes are TRBV7-6 and TRBJ2-7; 9 bases align to TRBD1. This CDR3 is 16 amino acids long. Germline-derived CDR1 and CDR2 are SGHVS and FNYEAQ. V lost 4 bases to trimming and J lost 7 bases; unmatched junction nucleotides: 14. Written as DNA, the CDR3 is TGTGCCAGCAGCTCCCCAAGTAAAACGGGACAGGGTGAGCAGTACTTC. This gives the protein CASSSPSKTGQGEQYF.

The rearrangement links TRBV7-9 to TRBJ2-1; D possibly corresponds to TRBD2 (5 bases). Trimming took 1 base from V and 8 from J, leaving 9 bases between them. Germline V gene lookup returns CDR1 SEHNR and CDR2 FQNEAQ (reference sequence). This CDR3 contains 13 residues. This chain's CDR3 is CASSLVPGYEQFF. CDR3 sequence (DNA): TGTGCCAGCAGCTTAGTTCCGGGGTATGAGCAGTTCTTC.

This chain uses TRBV29-1 with TRBJ2-4; no reliable D call. V shed 7 bases and J shed 0 bases, with 10 bases lying between them. The CDR3 loop spans 13 amino acids. Germline-derived CDR1 and CDR2 are SQVTM and ANQGSEA. CDR3 sequence: CSATSLAKNIQYF. In nucleotides, the CDR3 is TGCAGCGCCACGAGCTTAGCCAAAAACATTCAGTACTTC.

This clonotype was counted only a few times. J is TRBJ2-1 and V is TRBV29-1, with D tentatively TRBD2 (6 bases). Trimming shortened V by 4 bases and J by 5 bases, and 18 bases separated the two germline ends. CDR3 length equals 15 residues. Germline V lookup: CDR1 SQVTM, CDR2 ANQGSEA. Here the CDR3 DNA reads TGCAGCGTTGGTAGCAGTCTAGCGCTAAACAATGAGCAGTTCTTC. It encodes CSVGSSLALNNEQFF.

The chain employs TRBV20-1 and TRBJ1-6; TRBD1 matches at 7 bases. Per the germline V gene, CDR1 is DFQATT and CDR2 is SNEGSKA (reference sequence). With 3 bases clipped from V and 5 bases from J, the junction kept 4 bases outside the gene matches. The length of the CDR3 is 14 residues. Here the CDR3 DNA reads TGCAGTGCTAGCAGGGACAGACATAATTCACCCCTCCACTTT. Translating it yields CSASRDRHNSPLHF.

J is TRBJ1-2 and V is TRBV5-1; D may be TRBD1 (6 bases). V lost 3 bases, J lost 2 bases, and 14 bases lay in between. The CDR3 spans 15 residues. Looked up from germline, CDR1 is SGHRS and CDR2 is YFSETQ. The CDR3 nucleotides are TGCGCCAGCAGCTCCCTTACAGGGTTCAACTATGGCTACACCTTC. Residues: CASSSLTGFNYGYTF.

The chain recombines TRBV9 with TRBJ1-1; 9 nucleotides match TRBD1. There are 17 residues in the CDR3. V lost 4 bases to trimming and J lost 0 bases; unmatched junction nucleotides: 10. Germline V gene lookup returns CDR1 SGDLS and CDR2 YYNGEE. The CDR3 region is CASSRAPTGGLNTEAFF. The CDR3 DNA sequence: TGTGCCAGCAGCCGCGCCCCGACAGGGGGACTGAACACTGAAGCTTTCTTT.

This clonotype was counted a few times. The rearrangement links TRBV24-1 to TRBJ1-2; TRBD1 might be the D (6 bases). CDR1 KGHDR and CDR2 SFDVKD come from the germline V gene. The CDR3 runs to 15 residues. V gave up 3 bases and J gave up 8 bases, with 18 bases separating them. The CDR3, as DNA: TGTGCCACCAGTGATCAGGACAGTCCCCTTGAGGGCTACACCTTC. Translating gives CATSDQDSPLEGYTF.

This clonotype was seen only a few times. The gene calls are TRBV6-5 and TRBJ2-7, with no clear D. The CDR3 runs 12 residues. V lost 2 bases and J 7 bases, leaving 9 bases between the germline ends. From germline, CDR1 is MNHEY and CDR2 SVGAGI. The CDR3 DNA follows: TGTGCCAGCAGTTACCCGAGTGGAGAGCAGTACTTC. Translation: CASSYPSGEQYF.

This clonotype came up many times. The rearrangement uses TRBV4-2 and TRBJ2-1; D gene ambiguous. This CDR3 region has 14 residues. The V gene lost 0 bases and the J gene lost 6 bases, with 9 bases spanning the gap. In germline, CDR1 is LGHNA, CDR2 YNFKEQ. DNA for the CDR3: TGTGCCAGCAGCCAAGATGGAGCTCCCAATGAGCAGTTCTTC. This translates into CASSQDGAPNEQFF.

This chain uses TRBV10-3 with TRBJ2-7; D might be TRBD1 (5 bases). Trimming took 8 bases from V and 3 from J, leaving 8 bases between them. The germline CDR1 and CDR2 sequences are ENHRY and SYGVKD. CDR3 length: 11 residues. The CDR3 reads CAIGADYEQYF. CDR3 in DNA: TGTGCCATCGGGGCGGACTACGAGCAGTACTTC.

The chain couples TRBV9 to TRBJ1-2, with D perhaps TRBD1 (5 bases). Germline V gives CDR1 SGDLS, CDR2 YYNGEE. The V end was cut by 2 bases, the J end by 8 bases, with 19 bases between. CDR3 length: 15 amino acids. The CDR3 sequence is CASSVNKRGAGGYTF. In DNA, the CDR3 is TGTGCCAGCAGCGTCAATAAGAGGGGCGCCGGCGGCTACACCTTC.

This chain connects TRBV28 to TRBJ1-5, with a tentative D call TRBD1 (6 bases). This CDR3 is built from 14 residues. The V end lost 10 bases, the J end lost 4 bases, and 17 bases lay between the germline ends. Per the germline V gene, CDR1 is MDHEN and CDR2 is SYDVKM. The CDR3 DNA is TGTGCCAATCAAAGGGGGGGCGAGAATCAGCCCCAGCATTTT. It translates to CANQRGGENQPQHF.

This clonotype was counted a few times. The chain employs TRBV9 and TRBJ2-3, with 12 nucleotides matching TRBD2. CDR1 SGDLS and CDR2 YYNGEE come from the germline V gene. Losses at the gene ends were 3 bases for V and 5 bases for J; bases not matched to a gene: 4. This CDR3 is 15 amino acids long. The CDR3 loop is CASSAPGLAGDTQYF. Here the CDR3 DNA reads TGTGCCAGCAGCGCTCCGGGACTAGCGGGAGATACGCAGTATTTT.

Only a few counts were recorded for this clonotype. The chain links TRBV24-1 to TRBJ2-5; 12 bases match TRBD1. Germline loops: CDR1 KGHDR, CDR2 SFDVKD. This CDR3 region has 15 residues. V lost 5 bases to trimming and J lost 3 bases; unmatched junction nucleotides: 3. DNA of the CDR3: TGTGCCACCAGTGCTGGGACAGGGGGCGAAGAGACCCAGTACTTC. Its translation: CATSAGTGGEETQYF.

This chain connects TRBV4-3 to TRBJ1-5; 7 nucleotides match TRBD1. Trimming at V came to 0 bases and at J to 6 bases, leaving 8 bases not matched to a gene. Looked up from germline, CDR1 is LGHNA and CDR2 is YSLEER. The CDR3 extends over 16 amino acids. CDR3 region: CASSQDSRGLGQPQHF. CDR3 bases: TGCGCCAGCAGCCAAGATAGTAGGGGGCTCGGTCAGCCCCAGCATTTT.

The rearrangement links TRBV7-9 to TRBJ1-2; D gene unclear. Trimming pared 5 bases from V and 1 base from J, leaving 8 bases between. The CDR3 runs 13 residues. Germline assignment: CDR1 SEHNR and CDR2 FQNEAQ (reference sequence). CDR3 bases: TGTGCCAGCAGCCCGTTTAGTAACTATGGCTACACCTTC. Residues: CASSPFSNYGYTF.

The gene calls are TRBV20-1 and TRBJ2-3; 10 bases fit TRBD2. The CDR3 totals 16 residues. V shed 3 bases and J 5 bases; nucleotides not matched to a gene: 11. Germline CDR1 DFQATT, CDR2 SNEGSKA (reference sequence). The CDR3 region is CSASGGASGRQDTQYF. As DNA, the CDR3 is TGCAGTGCTAGTGGGGGGGCTAGCGGGAGACAAGATACGCAGTATTTT.